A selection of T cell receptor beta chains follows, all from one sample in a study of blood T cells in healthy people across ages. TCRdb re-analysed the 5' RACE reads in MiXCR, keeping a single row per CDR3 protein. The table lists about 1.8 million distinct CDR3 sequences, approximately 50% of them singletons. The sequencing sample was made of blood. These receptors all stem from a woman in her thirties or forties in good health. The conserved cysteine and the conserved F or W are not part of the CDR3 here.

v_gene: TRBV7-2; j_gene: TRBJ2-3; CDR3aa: ASSLVAGPGTDTQY
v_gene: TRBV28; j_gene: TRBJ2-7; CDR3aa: ASSSGISYEQY
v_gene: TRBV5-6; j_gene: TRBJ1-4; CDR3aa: ASSFRTVATNEKLF
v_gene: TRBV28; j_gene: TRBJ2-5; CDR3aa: ASSLSVDREETQY
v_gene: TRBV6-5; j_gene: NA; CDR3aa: ASSSPGSYNEQY
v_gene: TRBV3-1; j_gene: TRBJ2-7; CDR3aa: ASSLTVLSVVGLYEQY
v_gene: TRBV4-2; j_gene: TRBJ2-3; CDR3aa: ASSHLRNTDTQY
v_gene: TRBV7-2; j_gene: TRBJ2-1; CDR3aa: ASSLDLYNKQF
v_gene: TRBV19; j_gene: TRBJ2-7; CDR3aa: ASSIIGQGTYEQY
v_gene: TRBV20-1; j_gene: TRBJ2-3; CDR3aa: SARDRTTDTQY
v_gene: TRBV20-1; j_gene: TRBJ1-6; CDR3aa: SAPLRGSSYNSPLH
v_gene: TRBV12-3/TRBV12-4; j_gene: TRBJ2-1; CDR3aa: ASTGTSGGAFYNEQF
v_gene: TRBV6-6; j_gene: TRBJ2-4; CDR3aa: ASRTLSRGGAKNIQY
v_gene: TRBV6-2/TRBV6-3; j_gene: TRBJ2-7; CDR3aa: ASSTLAEYEQY
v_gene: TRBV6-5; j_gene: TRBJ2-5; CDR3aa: ASSYSRLAGNIETQY
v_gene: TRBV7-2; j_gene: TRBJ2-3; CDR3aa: ASSLPPTQY
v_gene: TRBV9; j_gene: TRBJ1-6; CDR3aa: ASSVGSPSPLH
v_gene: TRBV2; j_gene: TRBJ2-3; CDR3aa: ASSGTSGRFVY
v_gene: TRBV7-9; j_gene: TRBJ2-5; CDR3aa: ASTESGRGQETQY
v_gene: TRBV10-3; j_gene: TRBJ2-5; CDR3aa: AISESSQATQY
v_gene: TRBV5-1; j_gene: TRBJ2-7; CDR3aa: ASSLTPDRLYEQY
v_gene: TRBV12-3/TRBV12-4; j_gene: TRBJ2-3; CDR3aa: ASSAQGGTSTDTQY
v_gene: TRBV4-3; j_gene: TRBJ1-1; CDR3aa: ASSQRTGITEAF
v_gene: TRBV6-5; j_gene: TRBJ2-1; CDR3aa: ASSYMPSGGNEQF
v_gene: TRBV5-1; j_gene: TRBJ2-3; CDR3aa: ASSWRDRGITDTQY
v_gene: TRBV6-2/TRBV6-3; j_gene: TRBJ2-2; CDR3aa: ASSYLRAANTGELF
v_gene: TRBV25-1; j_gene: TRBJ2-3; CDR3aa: ASSGVGADTQY
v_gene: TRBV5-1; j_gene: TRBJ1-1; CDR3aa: ASSWGARGVLGRNTEAF
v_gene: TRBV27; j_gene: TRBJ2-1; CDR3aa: ASNPGPYNEQF
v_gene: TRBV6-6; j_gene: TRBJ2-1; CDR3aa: ASSALAGGPKEF
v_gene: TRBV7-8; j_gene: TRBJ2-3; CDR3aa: ASSLGKPRTDTQY
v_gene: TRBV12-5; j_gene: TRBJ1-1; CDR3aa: ASGLHPGQGRLTEAF
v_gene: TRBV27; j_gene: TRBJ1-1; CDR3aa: ASSRPDREAF
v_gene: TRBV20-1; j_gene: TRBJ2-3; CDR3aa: SAKQRRLNTDTQY
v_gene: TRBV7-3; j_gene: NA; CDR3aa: ASSPQGNNEQY
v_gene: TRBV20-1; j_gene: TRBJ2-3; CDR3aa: SARVAGGPSTDTQY
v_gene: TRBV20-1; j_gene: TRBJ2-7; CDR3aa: SARGRDRGSTKQY
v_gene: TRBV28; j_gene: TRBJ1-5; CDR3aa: ASSPGQGYNQPQH
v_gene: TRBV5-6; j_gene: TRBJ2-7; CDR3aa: ASSPGTNGGLSSYEQY
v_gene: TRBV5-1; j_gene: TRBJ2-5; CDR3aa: ASSSELAGVQETQY
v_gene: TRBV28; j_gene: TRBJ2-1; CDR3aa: ASSFLQGPSYNEQF
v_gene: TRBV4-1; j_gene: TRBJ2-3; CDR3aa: ASSQLRQTITDTQY